Listed here are 19 T cell receptor beta chains from one sample, sequenced in a study of human T cells and chemical hapten exposure. Unfractionated whole blood yielded total RNA. TCRdb used MiXCR to reprocess the 5' RACE reads, holding one entry per CDR3 protein. The repertoire holds fewer than 150,000 distinct CDR3 sequences, with around 20% as singletons. The source of these receptors is a human donor in good health.

This chain uses TRBV5-4 with TRBJ1-2, with D perhaps matching TRBD1 (5 bases). The CDR3 is 12 amino acids. Germline V gene lookup returns CDR1 SGHNT and CDR2 YYREEE (reference sequence). Trimming left V 5 bases short and J 6 bases short, with 11 bases between. CDR3 in DNA: TGTGCCAGCAGTACCCGACAGAATGGCTACACCTTC. This translates into CASSTRQNGYTF.

This clonotype was counted between two and nine times. The CDR3 sequence is CASSLNGEKLFF. The CDR3 DNA follows: TGCGCCAGCAGCTTGAACGGTGAAAAACTGTTTTTT. The chain joins TRBV5-1 to TRBJ1-4; D gene uncertain. V lost 1 base, J lost 7 bases, and 5 bases lay in between. This CDR3 contains 12 residues. Germline V gene sequence: CDR1 SGHRS, CDR2 YFSETQ. The whole variable domain, filled in from reference TRBV5-1 and TRBJ1-4, reads KAGVTQTPRYLIKTRGQQVTLSCSPISGHRSVSWYQQTPGQGLQFLFEYFSETQRNKGNFPGRFSGRQFSNSRSEMNVSTLELGDSALYLCASSLNGEKLFFGSGTQLSVL.

This clonotype has just a few counts. The chain has TRBV5-6 and TRBJ2-6; D is perhaps TRBD1 (5 bases). This CDR3 is 17 amino acids long. CDR1 SGHDT and CDR2 YYEEEE come from the germline V gene. V lost 4 bases and J 1 base, leaving 15 bases between the germline ends. The CDR3: CASSPRAGISGANVLTF. The CDR3 DNA reads as TGTGCCAGCAGCCCCAGGGCCGGCATTTCTGGGGCCAACGTCCTGACTTTC.

This clonotype has just a few counts. The rearrangement uses TRBV2 and TRBJ1-3; D not resolved. Germline CDR1 SNHLY, CDR2 FYNNEI. Trimming shortened V by 3 bases and J by 2 bases, and 8 bases separated the two germline ends. This CDR3 is 14 amino acids long. This chain's CDR3 is CASSENAAGNTIYF. CDR3 DNA: TGTGCCAGCAGTGAGAATGCAGCTGGAAACACCATATATTTT.

V and J are TRBV4-2 and TRBJ2-5, with TRBD2 matching 9 bases. V was clipped by 5 bases and J by 4 bases; unmatched bases: 11. Looked up from germline, CDR1 is LGHNA and CDR2 is YNFKEQ. The length of the CDR3 is 16 residues. The DNA for the CDR3 is TGTGCCAGCAGCGGCAGCGGGAGGCCCACGGGAGAGACCCAGTACTTC. Translating it yields CASSGSGRPTGETQYF.

The chain couples TRBV29-1 to TRBJ2-3, with 9 bases identical to TRBD1. Unmatched junction bases numbered 12, after V lost 6 bases and J lost 5 bases. This CDR3 spans 15 amino acids. The germline gives CDR1 SQVTM, CDR2 ANQGSEA. CDR3 in DNA: TGCAGCGTCCTTACAGGGGGCACCTCGTTAGATACGCAGTATTTT. Protein sequence: CSVLTGGTSLDTQYF.

The chain is built from TRBV4-1 and TRBJ2-1, with TRBD2 identical over 10 bases. The CDR3 runs to 16 residues. J was trimmed by 7 bases and V by 1 base; bases with no gene match: 7. From germline, CDR1 is MGHRA and CDR2 YSYEKL. As DNA, the CDR3 is TGCGCCAGCAGCCAAGCCCCCCGGGGACTAGCGAATGAGCAGTTCTTC. This encodes CASSQAPRGLANEQFF.

This clonotype has only a few counts. The chain recombines TRBV7-3 with TRBJ2-6, with D hard to call. Germline V gives CDR1 SGHTA, CDR2 FQGTGA. The CDR3 has 19 residues. Trimming removed 3 bases from V and 2 bases from J, with 20 bases in between. The CDR3 DNA reads as TGTGCCAGCAGCTTCCTCCCCCAGTCCGCGTCACCTGGGGCCAACGTCCTGACTTTC. Its protein product is CASSFLPQSASPGANVLTF.

The V call is TRBV9, the J call TRBJ1-2; 7 bases are shared with TRBD1. Germline CDR1 SGDLS, CDR2 YYNGEE. The CDR3 totals 13 residues. The V segment lost 4 bases and the J segment 6 bases; nucleotides outside the gene matches: 6. CDR3 amino acids: CASSTDREDGYTF. In nucleotides, the CDR3 is TGTGCCAGCAGCACAGACAGGGAGGATGGCTACACCTTC.

V gene TRBV24-1 combines with J gene TRBJ2-1, with TRBD2 identical over 7 bases. CDR1 is KGHDR, CDR2 SFDVKD, per germline. J lost 2 bases, V lost 9 bases, and 9 bases had no gene match. The CDR3 spans 15 residues. In DNA, the CDR3 is TGTGCCACCGCGATCGGGGGAGGGCCCTACAATGAGCAGTTCTTC. Translation gives CATAIGGGPYNEQFF.

The chain recombines TRBV6-1 with TRBJ2-3; TRBD1 is a possible D gene (5 bases). Per the germline V gene, CDR1 is MNHNS and CDR2 is SASEGT. The CDR3 sequence is 15 residues long. Between the trimmed V and J ends, which lost 0 bases and 8 bases, there was a span of 15 bases. The CDR3 protein is CASSEAISRQSTQYF. Here the CDR3 DNA reads TGTGCCAGCAGTGAAGCGATCTCCCGACAGAGTACGCAGTATTTT.

V gene TRBV20-1 combines with J gene TRBJ1-2, with unresolved D. The germline CDR1 and CDR2 sequences are DFQATT and SNEGSKA (reference sequence). This CDR3 contains 12 residues. Deletions cut 2 bases from V and 5 bases from J, with 9 bases between. The CDR3 protein is CSARMAPYGYTF. The CDR3 nucleotides read TGCAGTGCTAGAATGGCGCCTTATGGCTACACCTTC.

The V call is TRBV25-1, the J call TRBJ1-3; the D is unclear. Germline CDR1 reads MGHDK; CDR2 reads SYGVNS. Trimming shortened V by 1 base and J by 2 bases, and 6 bases separated the two germline ends. The CDR3 has 14 residues. CDR3 sequence (DNA): TGTGCCAGCAGTGAATGGGAGCCTGGAAACACCATATATTTT. It codes for CASSEWEPGNTIYF.

The J gene is TRBJ2-5, the V gene TRBV6-6; 7 bases line up with TRBD1. The CDR3 has 15 residues. J lost 3 bases, V lost 6 bases, and 10 bases had no gene match. Germline V gene sequence: CDR1 MNHNY, CDR2 SVGAGI (reference sequence). The CDR3 is CASSSIFQGEETQYF. CDR3 bases: TGTGCCAGCAGCTCAATCTTCCAGGGGGAAGAGACCCAGTACTTC.

The CDR3 loop reads CASSSRGETWGGDNEQFF. In nucleotides, the CDR3 is TGTGCCAGCAGCTCACGCGGAGAGACCTGGGGCGGCGACAATGAGCAGTTCTTC. The rearrangement uses TRBV11-3 and TRBJ2-1; possible D gene TRBD1, 5 bases. The V gene lost 4 bases and the J gene lost 5 bases, with 24 bases spanning the gap. The germline gives CDR1 SGHNT, CDR2 YENEEA. This CDR3 has 18 amino acids.

This chain connects TRBV4-1 to TRBJ1-2; 10 bases match TRBD1. After removal of 4 bases from V and 11 bases from J, the junction contained 13 bases not matched to a gene. Germline loops: CDR1 MGHRA, CDR2 YSYEKL. CDR3 length: 15 residues. CDR3 region: CASSPRGGTGDRYTF. CDR3 nucleotides: TGCGCCAGCAGCCCCCGGGGGGGGACAGGGGATCGGTACACCTTC.

The rearrangement joins TRBV20-1 to TRBJ2-1, with D perhaps matching TRBD1 (7 bases). The V end was cut by 3 bases, the J end by 7 bases, with 13 bases between. CDR3 length equals 13 residues. Germline V gives CDR1 DFQATT, CDR2 SNEGSKA (reference sequence). CDR3 loop: CSASMTGRNEQFF. DNA for the CDR3: TGCAGTGCTAGCATGACAGGGAGGAATGAGCAGTTCTTC.

This clonotype came up a few times. The chain couples TRBV20-1 to TRBJ1-1; D is ambiguous. With 2 bases removed from V and 0 bases from J, the gap between germline ends came to 10 bases. The V gene's germline CDR1 is DFQATT and CDR2 SNEGSKA (reference sequence). The CDR3 totals 14 residues. This chain's CDR3 is CSARISSLNTEAFF. The DNA of the CDR3 is TGCAGTGCTAGAATATCGTCGCTGAACACTGAAGCTTTCTTT.

The chain recombines TRBV28 with TRBJ2-3, with D maybe TRBD1 (7 bases). The V gene lost 1 base and the J gene lost 3 bases, with 14 bases spanning the gap. The V gene's germline CDR1 is MDHEN and CDR2 SYDVKM. This CDR3 contains 16 residues. The CDR3 DNA sequence: TGTGCCAGCAGTTTATTTTCGACAGGGAGGACAGATACGCAGTATTTT. Protein sequence: CASSLFSTGRTDTQYF.